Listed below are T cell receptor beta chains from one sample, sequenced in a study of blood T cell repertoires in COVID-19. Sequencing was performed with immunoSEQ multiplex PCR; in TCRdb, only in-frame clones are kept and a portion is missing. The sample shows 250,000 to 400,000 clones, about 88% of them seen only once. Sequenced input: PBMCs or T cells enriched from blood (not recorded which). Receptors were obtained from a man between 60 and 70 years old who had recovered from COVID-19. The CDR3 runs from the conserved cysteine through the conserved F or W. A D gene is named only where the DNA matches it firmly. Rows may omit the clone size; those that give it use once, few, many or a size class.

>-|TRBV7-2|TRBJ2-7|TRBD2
CASSPDRSGGAHEQYF
TGTGCCAGCAGCCCAGACCGTAGCGGGGGGGCCCACGAGCAGTACTTC
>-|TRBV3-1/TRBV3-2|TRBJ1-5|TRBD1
CASSLGTDSNQPQHF
TGTGCCAGCAGCCTTGGGACAGATAGCAATCAGCCCCAGCATTTT
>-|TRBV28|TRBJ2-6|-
CATLEGVGYGANVLTF
TGTGCCACCCTCGAGGGGGTGGGGTACGGGGCCAACGTCCTGACTTTC
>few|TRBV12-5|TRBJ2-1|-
CASGLDHSGNEQFF
TGTGCTAGTGGTTTGGACCACTCAGGGAATGAGCAGTTCTTC
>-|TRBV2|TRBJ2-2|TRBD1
CASQTDRASGELFF
TGTGCCAGCCAAACCGACAGGGCTTCCGGGGAGCTGTTTTTT
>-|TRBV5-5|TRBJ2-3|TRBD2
CASSLLAGAPDTQYF
TGTGCCAGCAGCTTACTAGCGGGAGCCCCAGATACGCAGTATTTT
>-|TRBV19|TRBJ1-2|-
CASSILSKSNYGYTF
TGTGCCAGTAGTATTTTATCTAAATCCAACTATGGCTACACCTTC
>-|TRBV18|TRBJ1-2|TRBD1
CASSPGTGKYGYTF
TGTGCCAGCTCACCAGGGACAGGAAAATATGGCTACACCTTC
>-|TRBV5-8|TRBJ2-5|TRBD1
CASSLRTGGVETQYF
TGTGCCAGCAGCCTTCGGACAGGGGGAGTGGAGACCCAGTACTTC
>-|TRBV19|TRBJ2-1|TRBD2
CASSIVGGIAYNEQFF
TGTGCCAGTAGTATTGTGGGAGGGATCGCCTACAATGAGCAGTTCTTC
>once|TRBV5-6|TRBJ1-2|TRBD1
CASSSLTGGNLAYGYTF
TGTGCCAGCAGCTCCTTGACAGGGGGCAACCTGGCCTATGGCTACACCTTC
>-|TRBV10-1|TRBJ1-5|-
CASSDRPQHF
TGCGCCAGCAGTGATAGGCCCCAGCATTTT
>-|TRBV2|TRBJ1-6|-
CASSPTGQNSPLHF
TGTGCCAGCAGCCCTACAGGGCAAAATTCACCCCTCCACTTT
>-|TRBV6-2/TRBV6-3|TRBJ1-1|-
CASSYGGFTEAFF
TGTGCCAGCAGTTACGGGGGGTTCACTGAAGCTTTCTTT
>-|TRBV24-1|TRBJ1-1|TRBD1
CATSDLRDRGAFF
TGTGCCACCAGTGATTTGCGGGACAGGGGAGCTTTCTTT
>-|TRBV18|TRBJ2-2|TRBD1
CASSLRGQSDTGELFF
TGTGCCAGCTCACTAAGGGGACAGTCGGACACCGGGGAGCTGTTTTTT
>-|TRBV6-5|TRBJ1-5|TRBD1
CASRETGGIGPQHF
TGTGCCAGCAGGGAGACAGGGGGCATAGGGCCCCAGCATTTT
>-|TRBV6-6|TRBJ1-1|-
CASSQATVNTEAFF
TGTGCCAGCAGTCAAGCCACAGTGAACACTGAAGCTTTCTTT
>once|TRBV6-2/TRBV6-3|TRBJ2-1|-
CASSYEDLNSYNEQFF
TGTGCCAGCAGTTACGAGGACTTAAACTCCTACAATGAGCAGTTCTTC
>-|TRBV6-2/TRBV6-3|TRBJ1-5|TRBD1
CASSTDRAQPQHF
TGTGCCAGCAGTACAGACAGGGCTCAGCCCCAGCATTTT
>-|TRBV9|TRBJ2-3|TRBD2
CASSPIAGGFTDTQYF
TGTGCCAGCAGCCCCATAGCGGGAGGGTTCACAGATACGCAGTATTTT
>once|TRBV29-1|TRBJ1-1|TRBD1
CSGEKRTGTANTEAFF
TGCAGCGGTGAAAAAAGGACCGGGACAGCGAACACTGAAGCTTTCTTT
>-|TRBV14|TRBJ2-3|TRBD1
CASSQDGRGIDTQYF
TGTGCCAGCAGCCAAGACGGCAGGGGGATAGATACGCAGTATTTT